A selection of T cell receptor beta chains follows, all from one sample in a study of blood T cell repertoires in COVID-19. Sequenced by immunoSEQ multiplex PCR; TCRdb stores in-frame clones only, minus some. The sample holds some 130,000 clones; roughly 84% are singletons and the top ten take 9.5% to 15%. The sample comprised peripheral blood. The receptors come from a woman aged 25 to 45 who had recovered from COVID-19. Each CDR3 is given with its conserved first and last residue. D genes are given only for firm matches. Only some rows state a clone size, as once, few, many or a class for expanded clones.

V	J	size	D	DNA	CDR3
TRBV4-1	TRBJ2-3	-	TRBD2	TGCGCCAGCAGCCAAGCCACCGGGAGGCTGGCAGATACGCAGTATTTT	CASSQATGRLADTQYF
TRBV5-4	TRBJ2-3	-	TRBD2	TGTGCCAGCAGCACGGGTAGCGGGGCTAGCACAGATACGCAGTATTTT	CASSTGSGASTDTQYF
TRBV3-1/TRBV3-2	TRBJ1-2	-	-	TGTGCCAGCAGCCAAGTCGGGGAGATCTCGTATGGCTACACCTTC	CASSQVGEISYGYTF
TRBV9	TRBJ2-1	few	TRBD2	TGTGCCAGCAGCGTAGTCGCGGGGGGCTACAATGAGCAGTTCTTC	CASSVVAGGYNEQFF
TRBV6-5	TRBJ2-7	few	TRBD1	TGTGCCAGCAGTTACGGCGGGACAGGGGTGGACGAGCAGTACTTC	CASSYGGTGVDEQYF
TRBV6-5	TRBJ1-4	-	TRBD1	TGTGCCAGCAGTTACGGGGACAGGCCTGGAGAAAAACTGTTTTTT	CASSYGDRPGEKLFF
TRBV14	TRBJ1-3	-	-	TGTGCCAGCAGCCAATCGGAGAGTTTTGGAAACACCATATATTTT	CASSQSESFGNTIYF
TRBV28	TRBJ1-5	-	-	TGTGCCAGCAGTCCCTACAATCAGCCCCAGCATTTT	CASSPYNQPQHF
TRBV7-3	TRBJ2-2	few	-	TGTGCCAGCAGCACTTCCCCTTCGAACACCGGGGAGCTGTTTTTT	CASSTSPSNTGELFF
TRBV2	TRBJ2-7	-	TRBD2	TGTGCCAGCAGTGAGGGCCTAGCGGGAGCTACCCGGGCGTACGAGCAGTACTTC	CASSEGLAGATRAYEQYF
TRBV27	TRBJ2-5	-	TRBD2	TGTGCCAGCAGTTTAATAGCGGGAGGACCCAAAGAGACCCAGTACTTC	CASSLIAGGPKETQYF
TRBV6-1	TRBJ1-5	-	-	TGTGCCAGCAGTGAAGCTTCCTTCAATCAGCCCCAGCATTTT	CASSEASFNQPQHF
TRBV2	TRBJ1-3	many	-	TGTGCCAGCATCAGACAGGCGGCGGACACCATATATTTT	CASIRQAADTIYF
TRBV2	TRBJ2-7	once	-	TGTGCCAGCAGTGAAGGGTGGACGGGAACCTACGAGCAGTACTTC	CASSEGWTGTYEQYF
TRBV5-1	TRBJ1-1	once	-	TGCGCCAGCAGCCCCGGGACTATGAACACTGAAGCTTTCTTT	CASSPGTMNTEAFF
TRBV5-5	TRBJ1-2	-	TRBD1	TGTGCCAGCAGCCCGGACAGGGAACCTCACTATGGCTACACCTTC	CASSPDREPHYGYTF
TRBV5-1	TRBJ2-2	-	-	TGCGCCAGCAGCCCCCCGGTCACCGGGGAGCTGTTTTTT	CASSPPVTGELFF
TRBV19	TRBJ1-1	-	TRBD1	TGTGCCAGTAGTATAGCTACAGGGGGCACTGAAGCTTTCTTT	CASSIATGGTEAFF
TRBV2	TRBJ1-5	-	-	TGTGCCAGCAGTGAAATAGGGGATCAGCCCCAGCATTTT	CASSEIGDQPQHF
TRBV10-3	TRBJ2-1	-	TRBD2	TGTGCCATCAGTGGACTAGCGGGGGCCTACAATGAGCAGTTCTTC	CAISGLAGAYNEQFF
TRBV7-9	TRBJ2-2	-	-	TGTGCCAGCAGCCCCGGACAGTACCCCGGGGAGCTGTTTTTT	CASSPGQYPGELFF
TRBV6-6	TRBJ1-2	few	TRBD1	TGTGCCAGCAGTTACTCGAGACAGGGGGATCGAGGCTACACCTTC	CASSYSRQGDRGYTF
TRBV11-3	TRBJ2-1	-	TRBD2	TGTGCCAGCAGCTTAACGGGGGGGCCCGGGGGTGAGCAGTTCTTC	CASSLTGGPGGEQFF
TRBV29-1	TRBJ2-1	-	-	TGCAGCGAAAAGATTTTTACCGGGAATGAGCAGTTCTTC	CSEKIFTGNEQFF
TRBV9	TRBJ2-5	-	-	TGTGCCAGCAGCGTACTAGGGGGGGTAGGAGAGACCCAGTACTTC	CASSVLGGVGETQYF
TRBV5-6	TRBJ1-6	once	-	TGTGCCAGCAGCTTGGCAGGCATGGGTTCACCCCTCCACTTT	CASSLAGMGSPLHF
TRBV2	TRBJ1-1	-	-	TGTGCCAGCAGGGACTCCCTGAACACTGAAGCTTTCTTT	CASRDSLNTEAFF
TRBV12-5	TRBJ2-3	-	TRBD1	TGTGCTAGTGGTATAGACAGGGGCCCAGATACGCAGTATTTT	CASGIDRGPDTQYF
TRBV14	TRBJ2-2	-	-	TGTGCCAGCAGCCAAGACACGAACACCGGGGAGCTGTTTTTT	CASSQDTNTGELFF
TRBV19	TRBJ2-4	-	-	TGTGCCAGTAGTAACCCCGGAGGTACCAAAAACATTCAGTACTTC	CASSNPGGTKNIQYF
TRBV6-5	TRBJ1-6	-	-	TGTGCCGCCGGGTGGAATTCACCCCTCCACTTT	CAAGWNSPLHF
TRBV2	TRBJ2-5	-	-	TGTGCCAGCAGTGGGACGGGGGGCAGACAAGAGACCCAGTACTTC	CASSGTGGRQETQYF
TRBV29-1	TRBJ1-2	-	TRBD1	TGCAGCGTTGAAGATCTTCAGGGGGCTAACTATGGCTACACCTTC	CSVEDLQGANYGYTF
TRBV19	TRBJ2-3	once	TRBD2	TGTGCCAGTAGTCCCGTAGCGGGAGGCGTAGATACGCAGTATTTT	CASSPVAGGVDTQYF
TRBV4-1	TRBJ2-2	-	TRBD1	TGCGCCAGCAGCCATGGGACAGTGAACACCGGGGAGCTGTTTTTT	CASSHGTVNTGELFF
TRBV12-3/TRBV12-4	TRBJ2-1	-	TRBD1	TGTGCCAGCTGGACAGGTGATGAGCAGTTCTTC	CASWTGDEQFF
TRBV9	TRBJ2-3	-	TRBD1	TGTGCCAGCAGCGTAGTTGGAACAGGGGGCTCAGATACGCAGTATTTT	CASSVVGTGGSDTQYF
TRBV4-1	TRBJ2-7	-	TRBD2	TGCGCCAGCAGCGGGGGCGGGGGGGCCTACGAGCAGTACTTC	CASSGGGGAYEQYF
TRBV5-8	TRBJ1-1	-	-	TGTGCCAGCATCACCGCCGGGGGGAGGAACACTGAAGCTTTCTTT	CASITAGGRNTEAFF
TRBV6-1	TRBJ1-2	-	-	TGTGCCAGCAGTGAGGCCGGGTTTCGGGACAACTACACCTTC	CASSEAGFRDNYTF
TRBV11-2	TRBJ2-7	-	-	TGTGCCAGCAGCGCAGCGACAGGTTGGACGCAGAAGAGGGGAGACGAGCAGTACTTC	CASSAATGWTQKRGDEQYF